These T cell receptor beta chains were read from a single sample in a study of multiple sclerosis patients with progressive multifocal leukoencephalopathy. Profiling relied on immunoSEQ multiplex PCR, and the TCRdb table lists in-frame clones only, not all of them. Of tens of thousands of clones listed, about 92% are singletons. Sequenced sample: PBMCs. These TCRs come from a young man with multiple sclerosis. Both conserved end residues are part of each CDR3. The D gene is left open where the match is weak. Rows give clone size only sometimes, using once, few, many, or a class for an expanded clone.

clone size,D gene,J gene,V gene,CDR3 protein,CDR3 DNA
NA,NA,TRBJ1-4,TRBV5-4,CASSLGPGASNEKLFF,TGTGCCAGCAGCTTGGGACCAGGGGCATCGAATGAAAAACTGTTTTTT
NA,TRBD1,TRBJ1-1,TRBV7-9,CASSWDRGGEAFF,TGTGCCAGCAGTTGGGACAGGGGTGGGGAAGCTTTCTTT
NA,TRBD1,TRBJ1-2,TRBV28,CASRTRGQGQVGYTF,TGTGCCAGCAGGACCAGGGGACAGGGGCAGGTCGGCTACACCTTC
once,NA,TRBJ2-1,TRBV11-3,CASSTGDTYNEQFF,TGTGCCAGCAGTACTGGGGACACCTACAATGAGCAGTTCTTC
NA,NA,TRBJ2-1,TRBV11-2,CASSLMPGGNEQFF,TGTGCCAGCAGCTTAATGCCCGGGGGCAATGAGCAGTTCTTC
NA,TRBD2,TRBJ2-2,TRBV4-3,CASSQPPGGNGELFF,TGCGCCAGCAGCCAACCGCCGGGAGGAAACGGGGAGCTGTTTTTT
NA,TRBD1,TRBJ1-5,TRBV27,CASSQGAGVSNQPQHF,TGTGCCAGCAGCCAGGGGGCAGGGGTTAGCAATCAGCCCCAGCATTTT
NA,TRBD2,TRBJ2-1,TRBV10-3,CAISLTSGLDEQFF,TGTGCCATCAGTTTGACTAGCGGGTTGGATGAGCAGTTCTTC
NA,TRBD2,TRBJ2-7,TRBV30,CAWSGGGSYEQYF,TGTGCCTGGAGTGGGGGGGGCTCCTACGAGCAGTACTTC
NA,NA,TRBJ2-5,TRBV6-1,CASSELGLNQETQYF,TGTGCCAGCAGTGAGCTAGGGTTGAACCAAGAGACCCAGTACTTC
NA,TRBD1,TRBJ2-3,TRBV7-9,CASSLAGTGGKGTQYF,TGTGCCAGCAGCTTAGCAGGGACAGGGGGCAAGGGTACGCAGTATTTT
NA,NA,TRBJ1-4,TRBV19,CARLGRPKGRNEKLFF,TGTGCCCGCCTCGGGCGGCCAAAGGGTCGTAATGAAAAACTGTTTTTT
NA,NA,TRBJ2-7,TRBV10-1,CASSDRIPYEQYF,TGCGCCAGCAGTGACAGGATACCCTACGAGCAGTACTTC
NA,TRBD1,TRBJ1-2,TRBV5-1,CASSLGDRGSGYTF,TGCGCCAGCAGCTTGGGGGACAGGGGATCTGGCTACACCTTC
NA,NA,TRBJ2-7,TRBV7-8,CASSLGRHPTGLRHEQYF,TGTGCCAGCAGCTTAGGCCGACACCCCACAGGCCTGCGGCACGAGCAGTACTTC
NA,NA,TRBJ2-6,TRBV18,CASSPRGTGANVLTF,TGTGCCAGCTCACCACGCGGGACTGGGGCCAACGTCCTGACTTTC
NA,NA,TRBJ2-5,TRBV4-1,CASSPRGRETQYF,TGCGCCAGCAGCCCCAGGGGACGAGAGACCCAGTACTTC
NA,NA,TRBJ1-5,TRBV6-5,CASSGQWNQPQHF,TGTGCCAGCAGCGGACAGTGGAATCAGCCCCAGCATTTT
NA,NA,TRBJ2-5,TRBV5-4,CASSPLREETQYF,TGTGCCAGCAGCCCTTTGCGGGAAGAGACCCAGTACTTC
NA,NA,TRBJ1-2,TRBV9,CASSPGRGSESAYGYTF,TGTGCCAGCAGCCCAGGAAGGGGGTCGGAGTCAGCCTATGGCTACACCTTC
NA,TRBD2,TRBJ2-1,TRBV5-1,CASSRTSGSYNEQFF,TGCGCCAGCAGCCGGACTAGCGGTTCCTACAATGAGCAGTTCTTC
NA,NA,TRBJ1-1,TRBV29-1,CSADDPTANTEAFF,TGCAGCGCCGATGACCCGACAGCAAACACTGAAGCTTTCTTT
NA,NA,TRBJ2-5,TRBV18,CASSPFSHETQYF,TGTGCCAGCTCACCCTTCTCGCACGAGACCCAGTACTTC
NA,NA,TRBJ1-2,TRBV7-9,CASSLGVGSQGYTF,TGTGCCAGCAGCTTAGGGGTTGGGAGCCAGGGCTACACCTTC
NA,TRBD2,TRBJ2-1,TRBV7-9,CASSLAGAGDRWGEQFF,TGTGCCAGCAGCTTAGCTGGGGCGGGAGATCGGTGGGGTGAGCAGTTCTTC
NA,NA,TRBJ1-2,TRBV5-6,CASSWAGGYTF,TGTGCCAGCAGCTGGGCTGGAGGCTACACCTTC
NA,NA,TRBJ2-2,TRBV27,CASSFQDSPPGELFF,TGTGCCAGCAGTTTCCAGGACAGCCCCCCCGGGGAGCTGTTTTTT
NA,NA,TRBJ2-3,TRBV11-3,CASSLRLVTDTQYF,TGTGCCAGCAGCTTACGACTAGTCACAGATACGCAGTATTTT
NA,TRBD2,TRBJ2-1,TRBV4-1,CASSPLTSGSFNEQFF,TGCGCCAGCAGCCCCCTGACTAGCGGGAGTTTTAATGAGCAGTTCTTC
NA,NA,TRBJ2-1,TRBV5-4,CASSLISVEQFF,TGTGCCAGCAGCTTGATTAGCGTTGAGCAGTTCTTC
NA,TRBD1,TRBJ2-1,TRBV2,CASSAGQGILNEQFF,TGTGCCAGCAGTGCGGGACAGGGGATATTGAATGAGCAGTTCTTC
NA,NA,TRBJ1-2,TRBV2,CASSETAGNNGYTF,TGTGCCAGCAGTGAAACAGCAGGGAATAATGGCTACACCTTC
NA,NA,TRBJ1-2,TRBV2,CARSRQATNYGYTF,TGTGCCCGATCGAGGCAGGCCACTAACTATGGCTACACCTTC
once,NA,TRBJ2-1,TRBV5-1,CASSSPGRNLYNEQFF,TGCGCCAGCAGCTCCCCTGGGCGTAATCTCTACAATGAGCAGTTCTTC
NA,NA,TRBJ2-7,TRBV4-3,CASSRDRGPRYYEQYF,TGCGCCAGCAGCCGGGACCGGGGTCCCCGCTACTACGAGCAGTACTTC
NA,NA,TRBJ2-5,TRBV5-1,CASSLVPGKETQYF,TGCGCCAGCAGCTTGGTTCCAGGTAAAGAGACCCAGTACTTC
NA,TRBD1,TRBJ1-2,TRBV4-3,CASSQDQTGAGYTF,TGCGCCAGCAGCCAAGATCAGACAGGGGCTGGCTACACCTTC
once,NA,TRBJ2-1,TRBV19,CASSIQAAPTSSYNEQFF,TGTGCCAGTAGTATTCAGGCAGCCCCGACGAGCTCCTACAATGAGCAGTTCTTC
NA,NA,TRBJ1-2,TRBV2,CASSFTGEYGYTF,TGTGCCAGCAGCTTTACAGGAGAGTATGGCTACACCTTC
NA,NA,TRBJ2-2,TRBV4-1,CASTRLYPNTGELFF,TGCGCCAGTACCAGGTTATACCCGAACACCGGGGAGCTGTTTTTT
NA,NA,TRBJ2-3,TRBV10-3,CAISESWQPTDTQYF,TGTGCCATCAGTGAGTCTTGGCAACCCACAGATACGCAGTATTTT
NA,NA,TRBJ1-2,TRBV5-4,CASSHAGGVTVRSYTF,TGTGCCAGCAGCCATGCGGGCGGGGTGACTGTTAGGAGCTACACCTTC
NA,NA,TRBJ2-7,TRBV30,CAWNRGAYEQYF,TGTGCCTGGAATAGGGGGGCCTACGAGCAGTACTTC
NA,NA,TRBJ2-5,TRBV7-2,CASSLASGQAGTQYF,TGTGCCAGCAGCTTAGCAAGCGGGCAGGCGGGGACCCAGTACTTC
NA,NA,TRBJ2-3,TRBV7-2,CASSLGPGLQYF,TGTGCCAGCAGCTTAGGGCCGGGACTGCAGTATTTT
NA,TRBD1,TRBJ2-1,TRBV6-6,CASSSGTEHNEQFF,TGTGCCAGCAGTTCCGGGACAGAACACAATGAGCAGTTCTTC
NA,TRBD1,TRBJ2-1,TRBV5-1,CASGSATGLYNEQFF,TGCGCCAGCGGCTCCGCGACAGGGCTCTACAATGAGCAGTTCTTC
NA,TRBD2,TRBJ2-1,TRBV6-5,CASSLAGVAYNEQFF,TGTGCCAGCAGTTTAGCGGGAGTGGCCTACAATGAGCAGTTCTTC
NA,NA,TRBJ1-3,TRBV11-2,CASSPGGSPGNTIYF,TGTGCCAGCAGCCCCGGGGGGTCCCCTGGAAACACCATATATTTT
NA,NA,TRBJ1-2,TRBV5-1,CASSLFGPLIYGYTF,TGCGCCAGCAGCTTGTTCGGACCCTTAATTTATGGCTACACCTTC
NA,TRBD1,TRBJ2-6,TRBV7-6,CASSNRDRGFLGTDSGANVLTF,TGTGCCAGCAGCAACCGGGACAGGGGATTTTTAGGGACTGACTCTGGGGCCAACGTCCTGACTTTC
NA,NA,TRBJ2-3,TRBV9,CASSRRAVTDTQYF,TGTGCCAGCAGTAGGAGGGCGGTTACAGATACGCAGTATTTT
NA,NA,TRBJ1-2,TRBV11-2,CASSLGRRNYGYTF,TGTGCCAGCAGCTTAGGCCGCAGGAACTATGGCTACACCTTC
NA,NA,TRBJ1-1,TRBV18,CASSPLAGSFLETEAFF,TGTGCCAGCTCACCCCTGGCAGGGAGTTTTTTAGAGACTGAAGCTTTCTTT
once,NA,TRBJ1-5,TRBV7-2,CASSKDIGNQPQHF,TGTGCCAGCAGTAAGGATATAGGCAATCAGCCCCAGCATTTT